The 24 T cell receptor beta chains reported below all come from one sample, sequenced in a study of T-cell reconstitution after alpha-beta-depleted transplantation in children. TCRbeta library preparation incorporated unique molecular identifiers. TCRdb passed the PCR reads through MiXCR, listing each CDR3 protein once. The data show fewer than 1 million distinct CDR3 sequences, under 20% seen once. Source: PBMCs, mostly from graft donor cells, taken 360 days after TCRalphabeta/CD19-depleted stem cell transplant. These receptors came from a male patient younger than 18 who had a stem cell transplant for acute lymphoblastic leukemia, so the T cells may come from the graft donor.

The chain employs TRBV11-2 and TRBJ1-2; 12 nucleotides agree with TRBD1. The CDR3 is 15 residues long. The junction had 4 bases not matched to a gene; V was cut back by 2 bases and J by 6 bases. The germline V gene has CDR1 SGHAT and CDR2 FQNNGV. The CDR3 nucleotides read TGTGCCAGCAGCTTATCCCGGGACAGGGGGCATGGCTACACCTTC. This sequence encodes CASSLSRDRGHGYTF.

The chain joins TRBV20-1 to TRBJ2-1, with TRBD2 matching 7 bases. Per germline, CDR1 DFQATT and CDR2 SNEGSKA (reference sequence). Trimming took 6 bases from V and 6 from J; bases not matched to a gene: 14. The CDR3 is 15 amino acids. CDR3 protein: CSAPKTGLGGNEQFF. The DNA for the CDR3 is TGCAGTGCCCCCAAGACCGGACTAGGCGGCAATGAGCAGTTCTTC.

V and J are TRBV2 and TRBJ2-2; D call uncertain. The CDR3 runs to 14 residues. Germline CDR1 reads SNHLY; CDR2 reads FYNNEI. Trimming shortened V by 2 bases and J by 6 bases, and 10 bases separated the two germline ends. The CDR3 DNA reads TGTGCCAGCAGTGAATCATCCGGGCCCGGGGAGCTGTTTTTT. Translation: CASSESSGPGELFF.

In its sample, this clonotype was seen a few times. V usage is TRBV7-9 and J usage is TRBJ2-1; 9 bases are shared with TRBD2. V was clipped by 5 bases and J by 8 bases; unmatched bases: 13. This CDR3 is 16 amino acids long. The germline CDR1 and CDR2 sequences are SEHNR and FQNEAQ (reference sequence). The CDR3 loop is CASSPRLGSGSHEQFF. The CDR3 bases are TGTGCCAGCAGCCCCCGGTTGGGTAGCGGGAGCCATGAGCAGTTCTTC. Looking up the rest from reference TRBV7-9 and TRBJ2-1 gives the full variable domain: DTGVSQNPRHKITKRGQNVTFRCDPISEHNRLYWYRQTLGQGPEFLTYFQNEAQLEKSRLLSDRFSAERPKGSFSTLEIQRTEQGDSAMYLCASSPRLGSGSHEQFFGPGTRLTVL.

This clonotype appeared a few times. This chain links TRBV7-7 with TRBJ2-1; the D gene is possibly TRBD2 (5 bases). This CDR3 is 15 amino acids long. V dropped 0 bases and J dropped 6 bases, with 12 bases sitting between them. Germline loops: CDR1 SSHAT, CDR2 FNYEAQ (reference sequence). The CDR3 reads CASSLAGVNGNEQFF. The DNA of the CDR3 is TGTGCCAGCAGCTTAGCGGGAGTGAACGGCAATGAGCAGTTCTTC.

This clonotype was picked up a small number of times. V is TRBV15 and J is TRBJ2-7, with a weak D call TRBD2 (7 bases). With 0 bases removed from V and 0 bases from J, the gap between germline ends came to 15 bases. Germline V CDR1 and CDR2: LNHNV, YYDKDF (reference sequence). This CDR3 is built from 17 residues. CDR3 residues: CATSRDPVGGPSYEQYF. DNA of the CDR3: TGTGCCACCAGCAGAGACCCGGTGGGGGGGCCCTCCTACGAGCAGTACTTC.

This chain joins TRBV9 and TRBJ2-1, with 12 bases aligning to TRBD2. CDR1 is SGDLS and CDR2 is YYNGEE in the germline V gene. This CDR3 has 17 amino acids. J was trimmed by 3 bases and V by 0 bases; bases with no gene match: 4. The CDR3 DNA is TGTGCCAGCAGCGTAGATGGGGGACTAGCGGGCTACAATGAGCAGTTCTTC. Protein product: CASSVDGGLAGYNEQFF.

This clonotype has at least ten counts. This chain joins TRBV12-3 or TRBV12-4 and TRBJ2-2, with 8 bases identical to TRBD2. CDR3 length equals 16 residues. Trimming cost V 6 bases and J 5 bases; bases outside gene matches: 11. The DNA for the CDR3 is TGTGCCAGCAGACGCGCGGGCGGGAGGAGAACCGGGGAGCTGTTTTTT. This encodes CASRRAGGRRTGELFF.

The V gene is TRBV4-2, the J gene TRBJ2-7, with 14 bases lining up with TRBD2. Germline assignment: CDR1 LGHNA and CDR2 YNFKEQ. The CDR3 runs 15 residues. The V segment lost 7 bases and the J segment 3 bases; nucleotides outside the gene matches: 5. CDR3 in DNA: TGTGCCAGCACCGTAGGGACTAGCGGGAGCTACGAGCAGTACTTC. Translated, it gives CASTVGTSGSYEQYF.

In its sample, this clonotype was seen many times. This CDR3 is CASSQVGQETQYF. CDR3 DNA: TGCGCCAGCAGCCAAGTTGGTCAAGAGACCCAGTACTTC. The chain combines TRBV4-1 with TRBJ2-5; D is undetermined. Trimming cost V 1 base and J 2 bases, with 5 bases left between them. Germline CDR1 reads MGHRA; CDR2 reads YSYEKL. The CDR3 extends over 13 amino acids.

The chain employs TRBV4-1 and TRBJ2-7; TRBD1 is a possible D gene (5 bases). The CDR3 consists of 13 residues. Germline lookup yields CDR1 MGHRA and CDR2 YSYEKL. Trimming stripped 4 bases from V and 7 bases from J, with 14 bases between. The chain's CDR3 is CASSPIFREEQYF. The CDR3 coding sequence is TGCGCCAGCAGCCCCATATTCAGGGAAGAGCAGTACTTC.

This clonotype was seen more than once but under ten times. The chain employs TRBV18 and TRBJ2-1; D is unclear. V lost 2 bases to trimming and J lost 2 bases, with 10 bases between them. The CDR3 is made up of 15 amino acids. Looked up from germline, CDR1 is KGHSH and CDR2 is LQKENI. Here the CDR3 reads CASSPTTLPYNEQFF. The CDR3 nucleotides are TGTGCCAGCTCACCAACGACACTGCCCTACAATGAGCAGTTCTTC.

This clonotype occurred a few times. The rearrangement links TRBV9 to TRBJ2-1; unclear D gene. Trimming cost V 3 bases and J 9 bases, with 10 bases left between them. Looked up from germline, CDR1 is SGDLS and CDR2 is YYNGEE. The CDR3 has 12 amino acids. Written as DNA, the CDR3 is TGTGCCAGCAGCGGATACCGGGTTGAGCAGTTCTTC. Translated: CASSGYRVEQFF. Supplemented by reference TRBV9 and TRBJ2-1, the full variable domain reads DSGVTQTPKHLITATGQRVTLRCSPRSGDLSVYWYQQSLDQGLQFLIQYYNGEERAKGNILERFSAQQFPDLHSELNLSSLELGDSALYFCASSGYRVEQFFGPGTRLTVL.

This clonotype was counted a few times. The V and J genes are TRBV4-2 and TRBJ2-1; the match to TRBD2 covers 8 bases. J lost 7 bases, V lost 1 base, and 12 bases had no gene match. Germline loops: CDR1 LGHNA, CDR2 YNFKEQ. The CDR3 is 17 amino acids. The CDR3 protein is CASSQVHLGLAANEQFF. The CDR3 bases are TGTGCCAGCAGCCAAGTTCACCTAGGACTAGCTGCAAATGAGCAGTTCTTC.

The table lists this clonotype with a count of one. The chain combines TRBV4-2 with TRBJ1-2; possible D gene TRBD1, 5 bases. The V gene lost 1 base and the J gene lost 8 bases, with 14 bases spanning the gap. CDR1 LGHNA and CDR2 YNFKEQ come from the germline V gene. The CDR3 loop spans 14 amino acids. The CDR3 nucleotides read TGTGCCAGCAGCCAAGCGGGAAATTGGGGCGGCTACACCTTC. The encoded protein is CASSQAGNWGGYTF.

The table lists this clonotype with a few counts. The chain uses TRBV5-1 and TRBJ2-1, with 10 nucleotides matching TRBD2. CDR1 is SGHRS and CDR2 is YFSETQ in the germline V gene. The CDR3 runs to 19 residues. Germline trimming cut 0 bases from V and 3 bases from J; bases unmatched to any gene: 12. CDR3 nucleotides: TGCGCCAGCAGCTTGGCCTCTCTCATCCTAGCGGGAGACTACAATGAGCAGTTCTTC. It yields the protein CASSLASLILAGDYNEQFF.

The sample holds many counts of this clonotype. This chain uses TRBV29-1 with TRBJ1-3, with a possible D match to TRBD1 (6 bases). This CDR3 is 15 amino acids long. The germline gives CDR1 SQVTM, CDR2 ANQGSEA. Trimming left V 2 bases short and J 0 bases short, with 11 bases between. The CDR3 sequence is CSVEFGQHSGNTIYF. CDR3 coding DNA: TGCAGCGTTGAATTCGGACAGCACTCTGGAAACACCATATATTTT.

This clonotype showed up just a few times. The chain combines TRBV2 with TRBJ1-1, with a weak D call TRBD1 (6 bases). Germline-derived CDR1 and CDR2 are SNHLY and FYNNEI. Trimming stripped 10 bases from V and 0 bases from J, with 15 bases between. The CDR3 contains 14 residues. The CDR3 DNA is TGTGCCATCCGGTGGACAGTACTGAACACTGAAGCTTTCTTT. Residues: CAIRWTVLNTEAFF.

V gene TRBV3-1 combines with J gene TRBJ2-7, with 9 bases identical to TRBD2. Germline CDR1 LGHDT, CDR2 YNNKEL (reference sequence). V lost 4 bases, J lost 9 bases, and 4 bases stayed unmatched. CDR3 length equals 12 residues. CDR3 residues: CASSRTSEGQYF. The CDR3 coding sequence is TGTGCCAGCAGCCGGACTAGCGAGGGGCAGTACTTC.

This clonotype has more than one count but fewer than ten. The J gene is TRBJ1-2, the V gene TRBV7-9, with 10 nucleotides matching TRBD1. V trimming: 5 bases; J trimming: 2 bases; junction bases outside the gene matches: 8. The germline V gene encodes CDR1 SEHNR and CDR2 FQNEAQ (reference sequence). CDR3 length: 16 amino acids. This CDR3 reads CASSRGTGARNYGYTF. In DNA form, the CDR3 reads TGTGCCAGCAGCCGGGGGACAGGGGCCCGCAACTATGGCTACACCTTC.

In its sample, this clonotype was seen many times. This chain uses TRBV5-1 with TRBJ2-4; maybe TRBD1 (6 bases). CDR3 length: 15 amino acids. Trimming cost V 0 bases and J 3 bases, with 10 bases left between them. Germline assignment: CDR1 SGHRS and CDR2 YFSETQ. The CDR3 DNA follows: TGCGCCAGCAGCTTGGACAGGGCGAACAAAAACATTCAGTACTTC. Amino acids: CASSLDRANKNIQYF. Drawing the rest from reference TRBV5-1 and TRBJ2-4, the complete variable domain is KAGVTQTPRYLIKTRGQQVTLSCSPISGHRSVSWYQQTPGQGLQFLFEYFSETQRNKGNFPGRFSGRQFSNSRSEMNVSTLELGDSALYLCASSLDRANKNIQYFGAGTRLSVL.

This clonotype was seen a handful of times. CDR3 in DNA: TGCGCCAGCAGCCAAGGCCAGTATGGGGAGACCCAGTACTTC. This gives the protein CASSQGQYGETQYF. This sequence joins TRBV4-1 and TRBJ2-5; D unclear. The germline CDR1 and CDR2 sequences are MGHRA and YSYEKL. CDR3 length equals 14 residues. Trimming stripped 1 base from V and 5 bases from J, with 11 bases between.

The chain recombines TRBV5-1 with TRBJ1-5, with D maybe TRBD1 (6 bases). The CDR3 is 15 amino acids. V lost 0 bases to trimming and J lost 7 bases, with 14 bases between them. Germline CDR1 reads SGHRS; CDR2 reads YFSETQ. Written as DNA, the CDR3 is TGCGCCAGCAGCTTGGAGGGGGGTAGTGAACAGCCCCAGCATTTT. Translated: CASSLEGGSEQPQHF.

The V call is TRBV5-4, the J call TRBJ2-2, with D perhaps matching TRBD2 (5 bases). Trimming took off 4 bases at V and 4 bases at J, with 14 bases between the two ends. This CDR3 region has 15 residues. Germline lookup yields CDR1 SGHNT and CDR2 YYREEE (reference sequence). The CDR3 DNA reads as TGTGCCAGCAGCACGGCGAGGGTCCCCACCGGGGAGCTGTTTTTT. Its translation: CASSTARVPTGELFF. The full variable domain, in which reference TRBV5-4 and TRBJ2-2 provide the parts outside the CDR3, is ETGVTQSPTHLIKTRGQQVTLRCSSQSGHNTVSWYQQALGQGPQFIFQYYREEENGRGNFPPRFSGLQFPNYSSELNVNALELDDSALYLCASSTARVPTGELFFGEGSRLTVL.